The 5 T cell receptor beta chains below come from one sample, sequenced in a study of control samples from healthy donors and cancer patients. The data were produced by immunoSEQ multiplex PCR, yet TCRdb's version contains in-frame clones alone and is incomplete. The sample consists of over 100,000 clones, about nine tenths of them appearing once. Sequenced material: blood. The receptor set was obtained from a human donor in good health. The donor label of this sample is uncertain.

The chain carries TRBV7-9 and TRBJ2-7; D not certain. V lost 3 bases and J lost 5, with 8 bases in between. Germline V lookup: CDR1 SEHNR, CDR2 FQNEAQ (reference sequence). The CDR3 is made up of 12 amino acids. This chain's CDR3 is CASSFGRNEQYF. CDR3 bases: TGTGCCAGCAGCTTTGGTCGGAACGAGCAGTACTTC.

V gene TRBV7-9 combines with J gene TRBJ2-3; D possibly uses TRBD1 or TRBD2 (6 bases each). Germline CDR1 SEHNR, CDR2 FQNEAQ (reference sequence). The CDR3 sequence is 15 residues long. V lost 5 bases to trimming and J lost 0 bases, with 12 bases between them. CDR3 nucleotides: TGTGCCAGCAGCGGAGGGCAGGGGAGCACAGATACGCAGTATTTT. As protein: CASSGGQGSTDTQYF. The entire variable domain, with the rest obtained from reference TRBV7-9 and TRBJ2-3, is as follows: DTGVSQNPRHKITKRGQNVTFRCDPISEHNRLYWYRQTLGQGPEFLTYFQNEAQLEKSRLLSDRFSAERPKGSFSTLEIQRTEQGDSAMYLCASSGGQGSTDTQYFGPGTRLTVL.

The genes are TRBV3-1 (or the pseudogene TRBV3-2) and TRBJ2-7; no clear D gene. Between the trimmed V and J ends, which lost 2 bases and 5 bases, there was a span of 4 bases. Germline CDR1 LGHDT, CDR2 YNNKEL (reference sequence). The CDR3 is made up of 11 amino acids. The CDR3 sequence is CASSQFNEQYF. The CDR3 DNA is TGTGCCAGCAGCCAATTTAACGAGCAGTACTTC.

This chain connects TRBV5-4 to TRBJ1-1; D ambiguous. Trimming stripped 0 bases from V and 5 bases from J, with 11 bases between. Germline-derived CDR1 and CDR2 are SGHNT and YYREEE (reference sequence). The CDR3 extends over 14 amino acids. This chain's CDR3 is CASSLEVEGTEAFF. In DNA, the CDR3 is TGTGCCAGCAGCTTGGAGGTCGAGGGTACTGAAGCTTTCTTT.

This chain joins TRBV5-1 and TRBJ2-5, with TRBD2 matching 7 bases. This CDR3 region has 13 residues. Looked up from germline, CDR1 is SGHRS and CDR2 is YFSETQ. V trimming: 3 bases; J trimming: 4 bases; junction bases outside the gene matches: 3. The CDR3: CASSYGGLETQYF. DNA of the CDR3: TGCGCCAGCAGCTACGGGGGGTTAGAGACCCAGTACTTC.